This TCR beta chain originates from a study of blood T cells in healthy people across ages. The V gene's germline CDR1 is SGHTA and CDR2 FQGTGA. Trimming took off 1 base at V and 4 bases at J, with 10 bases between the two ends. This CDR3 has 14 residues. Sample-barcoded 5' priming and a J-beta primer mix drove a second PCR of about 6 to 12 cycles. TCRdb ran MiXCR on the 5' RACE reads and lists one entry per CDR3 protein. The data contain more than 1,400,000 distinct CDR3 sequences, 42% of them singletons. The sequence was collected from a woman aged 18 to 35 in good health. The material sequenced was blood. The chain recombines TRBV7-3 with TRBJ2-5; no clear D gene. The CDR3 loop reads CASSLRAETETQYF. The CDR3 DNA sequence: TGTGCCAGCAGCTTAAGGGCGGAAACAGAGACCCAGTACTTC.